Following are 4 T cell receptor beta chains from one sample sequenced in a study of cytomegalovirus exposure and HLA in healthy donors. The primer mix had 60 Vbeta and 13 Jbeta primers. The table came from immunoSEQ multiplex PCR; TCRdb's copy has only in-frame clones and leaves some out. The table includes some 130,000 clones, 80% to 90% detected once. The specimen was PBMCs. These receptors were obtained from a male donor in good health and CMV-seropositive.

The rearrangement links TRBV7-3 to TRBJ2-1; 12 bases fit TRBD2. The trim removed 5 bases at V and 9 bases at J, leaving 2 bases unmatched. In germline, CDR1 is SGHTA, CDR2 FQGTGA. The CDR3 covers 13 residues. The CDR3 reads CASSRGLAGEQFF. In DNA, the CDR3 is TGTGCCAGCAGCCGGGGACTAGCGGGTGAGCAGTTCTTC.

The J gene is TRBJ2-5, the V gene TRBV18; D possibly corresponds to TRBD2 (6 bases). The J call may not be correct, given that the DNA end is closer to TRBJ2-7. The germline V gene has CDR1 KGHSH and CDR2 LQKENI. This CDR3 has 15 residues. CDR3 bases: TGTGCCAGCTCACCTTTCGTGGGAGGAGGAGACGAGCAGTACTTC. It encodes CASSPFVGGGDEQYF.

This clone was picked up one time. This rearrangement joins TRBV28 to TRBJ2-2; D remains unclear. Trimming pared 5 bases from V and 3 bases from J, leaving 4 bases between. The CDR3 runs 12 residues. In germline, CDR1 is MDHEN, CDR2 SYDVKM. The CDR3 region is CASSRDTGELFF. The CDR3 DNA reads TGTGCCAGCAGTCGAGACACCGGGGAGCTGTTTTTT. The full variable domain, its missing parts supplied by reference TRBV28 and TRBJ2-2, is DVKVTQSSRYLVKRTGEKVFLECVQDMDHENMFWYRQDPGLGLRLIYFSYDVKMKEKGDIPEGYSVSREKKERFSLILESASTNQTSMYLCASSRDTGELFFGEGSRLTVL.

The chain is built from TRBV30 and TRBJ2-7; 7 bases map to TRBD2. V lost 0 bases and J lost 2; bases outside the gene matches: 4. CDR3 length equals 14 residues. Germline loops: CDR1 GTSNPN, CDR2 SVGIG (reference sequence). The CDR3 coding sequence is TGTGCCTGGAGTGTAGGCGGGAGTGCCTACGAGCAGTACTTC. Encoded protein: CAWSVGGSAYEQYF.